The 20 T cell receptor beta chains below come from one sample, sequenced in a study of blood T cells in healthy people across ages. Sample-barcoded 5' priming and a J-beta primer mix drove a second PCR of roughly 6 to 12 cycles. A single record per CDR3 protein comes from TCRdb applying MiXCR to the 5' RACE reads. The sample includes more than 1,000,000 distinct CDR3 sequences, about 25% seen only once; the top ten take approximately 0.7%. This same sample was also taken into another study, of T cells of mothers and their children.

The sequenced sample was blood. These receptor sequences come from a girl aged 2 to 10 in good health.

This clonotype showed up just a few times. The chain joins TRBV20-1 to TRBJ2-4; TRBD1 matches at 8 bases. Germline CDR1 reads DFQATT; CDR2 reads SNEGSKA (reference sequence). With V trimmed by 5 bases and J by 7 bases, 7 bases remained unmatched. This CDR3 has 13 amino acids. The CDR3 nucleotides are TGCAGTGCTGCGGACAGGGTTTTCAACATTCAGTACTTC. Residues: CSAADRVFNIQYF.

The genes are TRBV9 and TRBJ1-1; TRBD1 is a possible D gene (5 bases). The CDR3 contains 15 residues. CDR1 is SGDLS, CDR2 YYNGEE, per germline. V was trimmed by 3 bases and J by 6 bases, leaving 18 bases between them. The CDR3 region has the DNA TGTGCCAGCAGCGCCCAGGGAGGAGGGATGGCTGAAGCTTTCTTT. Protein sequence: CASSAQGGGMAEAFF.

In this sample, this clonotype turned up a few times. V usage is TRBV10-3 and J usage is TRBJ1-6; possible D gene TRBD1, 5 bases. The germline CDR1 and CDR2 sequences are ENHRY and SYGVKD. V lost 2 bases to trimming and J lost 5 bases, with 16 bases between them. The CDR3 consists of 17 residues. The CDR3 sequence: CAISEKEQVLNNSPLHF. Written as DNA, the CDR3 is TGTGCCATCAGTGAGAAAGAACAGGTTCTCAATAATTCACCCCTCCACTTT.

The chain links TRBV6-1 to TRBJ1-3; 8 nucleotides align to TRBD1. With V trimmed by 6 bases and J by 4 bases, 32 bases remained unmatched. This CDR3 contains 23 residues. Germline CDR1 and CDR2: MNHNS and SASEGT. This chain's CDR3 is CASRNNAFFNQRKPGGSGNTIYF. In DNA, the CDR3 is TGTGCCAGCAGGAATAACGCTTTTTTTAACCAACGTAAACCAGGGGGCTCCGGAAACACCATATATTTT.

This clonotype showed up just a few times. The chain is built from TRBV11-2 and TRBJ1-1, with D tentatively TRBD1 (6 bases). The germline V and J ends were trimmed by 5 bases and 5 bases, with 15 bases remaining between them. This CDR3 is 14 amino acids long. CDR1 and CDR2 (germline): SGHAT, FQNNGV. CDR3 nucleotides: TGTGCCAGCAGCCCTAACAGGGAGGTGACTGAAGCTTTCTTT. Residues: CASSPNREVTEAFF.

This clonotype was seen more than once but under ten times. The V and J genes are TRBV7-8 and TRBJ2-5; 7 bases align to TRBD2. CDR3 length equals 14 residues. V was clipped by 5 bases and J by 2 bases; unmatched bases: 5. Germline V gives CDR1 SGHVS, CDR2 FQNEAQ. The CDR3 loop is CASSKRDFQETQYF. For the CDR3, the DNA is TGTGCCAGCAGCAAGCGGGACTTTCAAGAGACCCAGTACTTC.

This clonotype was seen only a few times. The genes are TRBV29-1 and TRBJ1-2; the D is unclear. Germline V gene sequence: CDR1 SQVTM, CDR2 ANQGSEA. The CDR3 extends over 14 amino acids. V dropped 4 bases and J dropped 7 bases, with 19 bases sitting between them. The CDR3 loop is CSVGGLGWESGYTF. As DNA, the CDR3 is TGCAGCGTTGGTGGACTGGGTTGGGAGTCTGGCTACACCTTC.

The gene calls are TRBV2 and TRBJ1-4; D perhaps matches TRBD1 (6 bases). The V gene lost 11 bases and the J gene lost 5 bases, with 21 bases spanning the gap. Germline V gene data show CDR1 as SNHLY and CDR2 as FYNNEI. This CDR3 is 15 amino acids long. Here the CDR3 reads CAVSPQGLGNEKLFF. The CDR3 nucleotides are TGTGCCGTCTCACCCCAGGGGTTGGGGAATGAAAAACTGTTTTTT.

The table lists this clonotype with a few counts. J is TRBJ2-5 and V is TRBV6-2 or TRBV6-3; D remains ambiguous. The last part of the DNA fits TRBJ2-7 better; the J call may be wrong. The CDR3 runs to 11 residues. Germline V lookup: CDR1 MNHEY, CDR2 SVGEGT. CDR3 residues: CASETAYEQYF. The DNA for the CDR3 is TGTGCCAGCGAAACAGCCTACGAGCAGTACTTC.

This clonotype has only a few counts. This chain links TRBV27 with TRBJ1-3, with TRBD1 as a possible D gene (6 bases). Germline V gives CDR1 MNHEY, CDR2 SMNVEV (reference sequence). There are 15 residues in the CDR3. V lost 2 bases to trimming and J lost 3 bases, with 11 bases between them. The CDR3: CASSLRGAGGNTIYF. CDR3 DNA: TGTGCCAGCAGTTTACGGGGGGCTGGTGGAAACACCATATATTTT.

This clonotype was seen only a few times. The chain couples TRBV2 to TRBJ1-1; possible D gene TRBD1, 5 bases. V lost 1 base to trimming and J lost 4 bases, with 10 bases between them. CDR1 and CDR2 from the germline V gene are SNHLY and FYNNEI. The CDR3 spans 14 residues. The CDR3: CASSEEWGGTEAFF. The CDR3 DNA sequence: TGTGCCAGCAGTGAAGAATGGGGCGGCACTGAAGCTTTCTTT.

There are a few counts of this clonotype. The chain couples TRBV7-9 to TRBJ1-1, with 7 bases fitting TRBD1. The germline CDR1 and CDR2 sequences are SEHNR and FQNEAQ (reference sequence). The CDR3 sequence is 17 residues long. V dropped 2 bases and J dropped 0; count of bases not matched to a gene: 9. The CDR3 nucleotides are TGTGCCAGCAGCTTAACGTCTAGGGGGCGGTTGAACACTGAAGCTTTCTTT. It codes for CASSLTSRGRLNTEAFF.

The V gene is TRBV11-1, the J gene TRBJ2-5; perhaps TRBD2 as D (5 bases). The DNA matches TRBJ2-1 better at its end, which makes the J call doubtful. The CDR3 length is 15 residues. Germline lookup yields CDR1 SGHAT and CDR2 FQDESV (reference sequence). DNA for the CDR3: TGTGCCAGCAGCTTTGACATCGAAGCGGTTAATGAGCAGTTCTTC. Translating gives CASSFDIEAVNEQFF.

This clonotype has more than one count but fewer than ten. CDR3 region: CSVAAGAGANVLTF. DNA of the CDR3: TGCAGCGTTGCAGCCGGTGCTGGGGCCAACGTCCTGACTTTC. V is TRBV29-1 and J is TRBJ2-6; unclear D gene. Trimming stripped 4 bases from V and 2 bases from J, with 9 bases between. The CDR3 has 14 amino acids. Germline V gene sequence: CDR1 SQVTM, CDR2 ANQGSEA.

The chain recombines TRBV6-6 with TRBJ2-5, with D tentatively TRBD2 (5 bases). The J call may not be correct, given that the DNA end is closer to TRBJ2-7. Germline assignment: CDR1 MNHNY and CDR2 SVGAGI (reference sequence). CDR3 length: 16 residues. The CDR3 spells CASSKLELGGYYEQYF. The DNA of the CDR3 is TGTGCCAGCAGTAAATTGGAACTAGGAGGCTACTACGAGCAGTACTTC.

As DNA, the CDR3 is TGCAGTGCTAGGTCTGAGCGGGTCAGGGGTGAGCAGTTCTTC. It translates to CSARSERVRGEQFF. The chain has TRBV20-1 and TRBJ2-5; D may correspond to TRBD1 or TRBD2 (6 bases each). The J call may be in error: the DNA end matches TRBJ2-1 better. Germline V gene data show CDR1 as DFQATT and CDR2 as SNEGSKA (reference sequence). The CDR3 extends over 14 amino acids.

The chain employs TRBV6-5 and TRBJ2-5; tentatively, D is TRBD2 (5 bases). The ends were cut back, 4 bases at V and 4 bases at J, with 10 bases in the middle. The CDR3 is made up of 13 amino acids. Germline CDR1 and CDR2: MNHEY and SVGAGI. The CDR3 nucleotides are TGTGCCAGCAGTTCAGCGGCCAGAGAGACCCAGTACTTC. Encoded protein: CASSSAARETQYF.

This clonotype came up a few times. This may be a read error: a much more frequent sequence differs by one nucleotide. The J gene is TRBJ2-3, the V gene TRBV9; D is unresolved. Germline loops: CDR1 SGDLS, CDR2 YYNGEE. The CDR3 has 14 amino acids. The CDR3 loop reads CASSGRMSTDTQCF. CDR3 sequence (DNA): TGTGCCAGCAGCGGACGAATGAGCACAGATACGCAGTGTTTT.

V is TRBV7-2 and J is TRBJ2-7; perhaps D is TRBD1 or TRBD2 (5 bases each). Looked up from germline, CDR1 is SGHTA and CDR2 is FQGNSA. V lost 4 bases and J lost 3, with 13 bases in between. CDR3 length equals 14 residues. CDR3 DNA: TGTGCCAGCAGCTGGGGACCCGATGGCTACGAGCAGTACTTC. This gives the protein CASSWGPDGYEQYF.

This clonotype was observed a handful of times. The V and J genes are TRBV4-1 and TRBJ1-3; D unresolved. CDR3 length: 14 amino acids. Germline V gives CDR1 MGHRA, CDR2 YSYEKL. Trimming pared 6 bases from V and 1 base from J, leaving 10 bases between. CDR3 nucleotide sequence: TGCGCCAGCAGATGGAGTCCATCTGGAAACACCATATATTTT. Protein: CASRWSPSGNTIYF.